This TCR beta chain was identified during a study of T-cell memory formation after mild COVID-19 listed by TCRdb under 2021. For context, the study as a whole: TCR sequence clusters from the two donors were found to be largely donor specific. T-cell clones expanding and contracting after mild COVID-19 in two donors were tracked by longitudinal TCRalpha and TCRbeta repertoire sequencing. The cohort comprised two young, previously healthy adult volunteers, one female and one male. The full study reports these points: SARS-CoV-2 specificity of the second-wave clones peaking on day 37 was not confirmed. Some responding clones were detected in pre-infection memory, which suggested that pre-existing cross-reactive memory T cells had joined the SARS-CoV-2 response. Only a couple of mild cases were covered in the study, and larger cohorts including severe cases with pre-infection samples were considered necessary. Clones contracting from day 15 to 85 had balanced CD4/CD8 phenotypes, while a second wave expanding from day 15 to 37 was biased towards CD4+. Contracting CD4+ clones were found mainly in CM and EM memory subsets, while CD8+ clones were enriched in EMRA.

The reads were generated on an Illumina NovaSeq 6000. TCRalpha and TCRbeta cDNA libraries were constructed by 5'RACE with constant-segment primers, with sample barcodes and unique molecular identifiers being introduced. RNA was extracted from every sample with Trizol reagent. Amplification of the libraries took two PCR steps, and the second step added a second sample barcode plus Illumina TruSeq adapters. Sequencing of the libraries was done on an Illumina NovaSeq, producing 2 x 150 bp paired-end reads. The published analysis was carried out like this. Demultiplexing of reads and collapsing into UMI-guided consensus sequences were performed with migec v1.2.7. With mixcr v2.1.11, UMI consensuses were aligned to TRA and TRB V and J templates and assembled into clonotypes. A clonotype was counted as expanded or contracted only when both edgeR and NoisET called the clonotype significant, with the noise models trained on biological replicates. edgeR calls used a false discovery rate-adjusted p below 0.01 and a log2 fold-change threshold of 1. As an exploratory analysis of dynamics, max-normalized trajectories of the 1000 most abundant clonotypes were examined with PCA combined with hierarchical clustering. Separately sequenced CD4+ and CD8+ repertoires were used to assign a CD4 or CD8 phenotype to each responding clone. TCRdb passed the public sequencing reads through fastp at Q25 and MiXCR, retaining productive beta sequences. Each entry is one CDR3 protein sequence, shown with its most common DNA and genes. V and J calls and clone size were set by TCRdb, not the authors. Here the sample has over 450,000 distinct CDR3 sequences; about a fifth occur a single time. The ten most abundant clones make up 9.5% to 15% of the sample.

Ficoll-Paque density gradient centrifugation was the method used to isolate PBMCs. This clonotype has a handful of counts. The antigen this receptor binds is unknown. No quality values exist for individual bases; no much larger clone is one base distant. Including cysteine and phenylalanine, the CDR3 has 16 amino acids. CDR3 DNA is the only sequence kept; it has 48 bases, read in frame from the first base. CDR1 and CDR2 are drawn from the germline V gene (reference sequence): LNHNV, YYDKDF. V has 5 bases trimmed and J has 3 bases trimmed; junction bases matching no gene number 9. In this chain, TRBV15 is recombined with TRBJ1-4; TRBD1 lines up with 7 middle nucleotides. Sequencing was done on a sample of PBMCs or a T cell subset sorted from them (not recorded which). The receptor was isolated from an adult woman who had mild COVID-19 (a few samples of this study predate the infection). The sample titles of this study are shuffled in the database, so cell type and time point are left out; the donor was told from shared clones. The DNA is as follows: TGTGCCACCAGCCGAACAGGGGCGCTGGCTAATGAAAAACTGTTTTTT. Its protein reads: CATSRTGALANEKLFF. The CDR3 plus the reference TRBV15 and TRBJ1-4 genes for the other parts give the full variable domain: DAMVIQNPRYQVTQFGKPVTLSCSQTLNHNVMYWYQQKSSQAPKLLFHYYDKDFNNEADTPDNFQSRRPNTSFCFLDIRSPGLGDTAMYLCATSRTGALANEKLFFGSGTQLSVL.